This entry lists 26 T cell receptor beta chains sequenced from one sample in a study of blood T cell repertoires in COVID-19. The repertoire was sequenced with immunoSEQ multiplex PCR; TCRdb's copy has only in-frame clones and lacks some. The sample lists about 170,000 clones, around 87% occurring once. The sequencing input was peripheral blood. The receptors shown here come from a woman aged 80 or over with COVID-19, enrolled during active disease.

This sequence joins TRBV7-2 and TRBJ2-2; 7 positions agree with TRBD1. The junction had 6 bases not matched to a gene; V was cut back by 5 bases and J by 3 bases. CDR1 SGHTA and CDR2 FQGNSA come from the germline V gene. The CDR3 is made up of 15 amino acids. The CDR3 here is CASSTRQGYTGELFF. CDR3 coding DNA: TGTGCCAGCAGCACCCGACAGGGCTACACCGGGGAGCTGTTTTTT.

The V gene is TRBV5-6, the J gene TRBJ2-3, with 10 bases identical to TRBD2. There are 17 residues in the CDR3. The junction had 11 bases not matched to a gene; V was cut back by 3 bases and J by 4 bases. In germline, CDR1 is SGHDT, CDR2 YYEEEE. In nucleotides, the CDR3 is TGTGCCAGCAGCTCCTGGCAAGCGGGAGGGCACTCAGATACGCAGTATTTT. This sequence encodes CASSSWQAGGHSDTQYF.

This clone has only one observation. This chain links TRBV2 with TRBJ2-6; D gene unclear. CDR3 size: 14 residues. CDR1 and CDR2 (germline): SNHLY, FYNNEI. Trimming took off 6 bases at V and 0 bases at J, with 6 bases between the two ends. The CDR3 region is CASRSISGANVLTF. CDR3 in DNA: TGTGCCAGCAGATCAATCTCTGGGGCCAACGTCCTGACTTTC. Using reference TRBV2 and TRBJ2-6 for the parts outside the CDR3, the full variable domain is EPEVTQTPSHQVTQMGQEVILRCVPISNHLYFYWYRQILGQKVEFLVSFYNNEISEKSEIFDDQFSVERPDGSNFTLKIRSTKLEDSAMYFCASRSISGANVLTFGAGSRLTVL.

The chain links TRBV11-3 to TRBJ2-2; D call uncertain. V shed 2 bases and J shed 0 bases, with 10 bases lying between them. Germline CDR1 is SGHNT and CDR2 is YENEEA. The CDR3 length is 16 residues. The CDR3 loop reads CASSLSSMANTGELFF. Written as DNA, the CDR3 is TGTGCCAGCAGCTTATCGAGTATGGCGAACACCGGGGAGCTGTTTTTT.

The CDR3 DNA reads as TGTGCCAGCAACCCGACAGGGGTTGGTCAGCCCCAGCATTTT. Amino acid sequence: CASNPTGVGQPQHF. This sequence joins TRBV28 and TRBJ1-5, with TRBD1 matching 8 bases. The V and J ends lost 7 bases and 6 bases, in that order; junction bases with no gene match: 8. Germline V CDR1 and CDR2: MDHEN, SYDVKM. The CDR3 consists of 14 residues.

This clone was picked up one time. In DNA, the CDR3 is TGCGCCAGCAGCTTCGACTTTGGAACCGGCGCCGGGGAGCTGTTTTTT. Encoded protein: CASSFDFGTGAGELFF. The chain is built from TRBV5-1 and TRBJ2-2; no clear D gene. Looked up from germline, CDR1 is SGHRS and CDR2 is YFSETQ. Deletions cut 2 bases from V and 6 bases from J, with 17 bases between. The CDR3 has 16 amino acids.

The chain joins TRBV9 to TRBJ2-2; D is unclear. Trimming shortened V by 4 bases and J by 6 bases, and 13 bases separated the two germline ends. The CDR3 is 14 amino acids. Germline CDR1 reads SGDLS; CDR2 reads YYNGEE. The CDR3 loop reads CASSYNAYSGELFF. CDR3 DNA sequence: TGTGCCAGCAGCTATAACGCCTACTCCGGGGAGCTGTTTTTT.

This clone has only one observation. The J gene is TRBJ2-7, the V gene TRBV6-1, with TRBD2 as a possible D gene (5 bases). Trimming shortened V by 2 bases and J by 0 bases, and 8 bases separated the two germline ends. The CDR3 runs 14 residues. Germline loops: CDR1 MNHNS, CDR2 SASEGT. CDR3 protein: CASSEIAPSYEQYF. CDR3 DNA: TGTGCCAGCAGTGAAATAGCGCCCTCCTACGAGCAGTACTTC.

This chain connects TRBV5-1 to TRBJ2-7; 7 bases line up with TRBD1. CDR1 is SGHRS, CDR2 YFSETQ, per germline. Germline trimming cut 0 bases from V and 7 bases from J; bases unmatched to any gene: 7. The CDR3 runs 14 residues. The chain's CDR3 is CASSLERGRGEQYF. The CDR3 bases are TGCGCCAGCAGCTTGGAAAGGGGGCGCGGGGAGCAGTACTTC.

This clone was recorded a few times. The gene calls are TRBV18 and TRBJ1-2, with D perhaps matching TRBD1 (6 bases). CDR1 is KGHSH and CDR2 is LQKENI in the germline V gene. The CDR3 is 12 amino acids. V shed 3 bases and J shed 7 bases, with 9 bases lying between them. The CDR3 bases are TGTGCCAGCTCACCCTCAGGGGCTGGCTACACCTTC. It specifies CASSPSGAGYTF.

The rearrangement joins TRBV5-1 to TRBJ2-7; 7 bases line up with TRBD2. The CDR3 loop spans 14 amino acids. V dropped 4 bases and J dropped 5; count of bases not matched to a gene: 9. The germline CDR1 and CDR2 sequences are SGHRS and YFSETQ. This CDR3 reads CASSLETSGDEQYF. DNA for the CDR3: TGCGCCAGCAGCCTAGAGACGAGCGGGGACGAGCAGTACTTC.

The chain recombines TRBV28 with TRBJ1-2, with 12 bases identical to TRBD1. Looked up from germline, CDR1 is MDHEN and CDR2 is SYDVKM. The CDR3 covers 17 residues. With V trimmed by 5 bases and J by 7 bases, 14 bases remained unmatched. CDR3 DNA: TGTGCCAGCAGTGGCAACCGGGACAGGGGGCCGCCGGGTGGCTACACCTTC. This translates into CASSGNRDRGPPGGYTF.

The J gene is TRBJ2-1, the V gene TRBV24-1, with 7 bases aligning to TRBD2. Germline trimming cut 5 bases from V and 12 bases from J; bases unmatched to any gene: 6. The CDR3 spans 12 residues. Germline CDR1 KGHDR, CDR2 SFDVKD. The CDR3 spells CATSVMGGRQFF. CDR3 sequence (DNA): TGTGCCACCAGTGTAATGGGGGGGAGGCAGTTCTTC.

The chain recombines TRBV10-2 with TRBJ1-5, with D possibly being TRBD1 (5 bases). V shed 1 base and J shed 5 bases, with 6 bases lying between them. The CDR3 is 13 amino acids. CDR1 is WSHSY, CDR2 SAAADI, per germline. The DNA of the CDR3 is TGCGCCAGCAGTGAGTTCAGGGATCAGCCCCAGCATTTT. Protein sequence: CASSEFRDQPQHF.

The chain recombines TRBV5-6 with TRBJ2-7; no firm D call. From germline, CDR1 is SGHDT and CDR2 YYEEEE. The CDR3 extends over 12 amino acids. V lost 4 bases and J 4 bases, leaving 9 bases between the germline ends. Here the CDR3 DNA reads TGTGCCAGCAGCCTCCCGAGATACGAGCAGTACTTC. Protein: CASSLPRYEQYF.

The chain's CDR3 is CASSLDRGSGYEQYF. CDR3 DNA sequence: TGTGCCAGCAGCCTCGACAGGGGGTCGGGCTACGAGCAGTACTTC. The chain has TRBV7-2 and TRBJ2-7, with 9 bases identical to TRBD1. The J segment lost 3 bases and the V segment lost 5 bases, leaving 8 bases of the junction unmatched. Germline V gene lookup returns CDR1 SGHTA and CDR2 FQGNSA. This CDR3 spans 15 amino acids.

The chain combines TRBV19 with TRBJ2-4, with D possibly TRBD2 on 6 matching bases. The CDR3 has 12 amino acids. The germline CDR1 and CDR2 sequences are LNHDA and SQIVND (reference sequence). Trimming removed 4 bases from V and 7 bases from J, with 8 bases in between. CDR3 amino acids: CASSNGGNIQYF. DNA for the CDR3: TGTGCCAGTAGTAACGGGGGTAACATTCAGTACTTC.

The rearrangement links TRBV28 to TRBJ1-1; D is possibly TRBD1 (6 bases). V was pared by 6 bases and J by 5 bases, with 16 bases between. The CDR3 consists of 14 residues. In germline, CDR1 is MDHEN, CDR2 SYDVKM. CDR3 nucleotide sequence: TGTGCCAGCAGCACCCCCTATAGGGGGACTGAAGCTTTCTTT. Amino acids: CASSTPYRGTEAFF.

The rearrangement joins TRBV11-3 to TRBJ2-1; 10 positions agree with TRBD1. The CDR3 length is 17 residues. CDR1 is SGHNT, CDR2 YENEEA, per germline. With V trimmed by 7 bases and J by 4 bases, 13 bases remained unmatched. CDR3 residues: CASTLPRGTGDYNEQFF. CDR3 in DNA: TGTGCCAGCACCTTGCCTCGCGGGACAGGGGATTACAATGAGCAGTTCTTC.

The chain employs TRBV5-4 and TRBJ2-7; 11 bases fit TRBD2. The CDR3 runs to 15 residues. The germline CDR1 and CDR2 sequences are SGHNT and YYREEE (reference sequence). Trimming cost V 3 bases and J 1 base; bases outside gene matches: 3. The CDR3, as DNA: TGTGCCAGCAGCTCGGGACTAGCGGAATCCTACGAGCAGTACTTC. This gives the protein CASSSGLAESYEQYF.

The V gene is TRBV28, the J gene TRBJ1-3; 7 bases are shared with TRBD1. J lost 0 bases, V lost 7 bases, and 6 bases had no gene match. The CDR3 totals 15 residues. Looked up from germline, CDR1 is MDHEN and CDR2 is SYDVKM. CDR3 loop: CASTPGTVSGNTIYF. CDR3 DNA sequence: TGTGCCAGCACCCCCGGGACAGTCTCTGGAAACACCATATATTTT.

J is TRBJ1-1 and V is TRBV12-3 or TRBV12-4; 9 bases fit TRBD1. CDR3 size: 13 residues. The trim removed 2 bases at V and 7 bases at J, leaving 2 bases unmatched. This CDR3 is CASSLLGQGEAFF. For the CDR3, the DNA is TGTGCCAGCAGTTTATTGGGACAGGGTGAAGCTTTCTTT.

The chain carries TRBV5-1 and TRBJ2-7; D unresolved. Germline CDR1 SGHRS, CDR2 YFSETQ. The V and J ends lost 2 bases and 5 bases respectively, with 8 bases between them. This CDR3 has 12 amino acids. The CDR3 protein is CASSLNIHEQYF. The CDR3 nucleotides are TGCGCCAGCAGCTTAAACATCCACGAGCAGTACTTC. Drawing the rest from reference TRBV5-1 and TRBJ2-7, the complete variable domain is KAGVTQTPRYLIKTRGQQVTLSCSPISGHRSVSWYQQTPGQGLQFLFEYFSETQRNKGNFPGRFSGRQFSNSRSEMNVSTLELGDSALYLCASSLNIHEQYFGPGTRLTVT.

This chain uses TRBV7-2 with TRBJ2-7; TRBD2 might be the D (6 bases). Germline V lookup: CDR1 SGHTA, CDR2 FQGNSA. The CDR3 loop spans 15 amino acids. Trimming removed 5 bases from V and 6 bases from J, with 20 bases in between. Written as DNA, the CDR3 is TGTGCCAGCAGCCCGACGGCCGGGGGAACTATCGAGCAGTACTTC. This translates into CASSPTAGGTIEQYF.

In this sample, this clone turned up once. The chain joins TRBV7-9 to TRBJ2-4, with 9 bases identical to TRBD1. CDR1 SEHNR and CDR2 FQNEAQ come from the germline V gene (reference sequence). The J segment lost 8 bases and the V segment lost 6 bases, leaving 8 bases of the junction unmatched. The CDR3 runs to 14 residues. CDR3: CASSLTQGADIQYF. In nucleotides, the CDR3 is TGTGCCAGCAGTCTGACACAGGGGGCGGACATTCAGTACTTC.

CDR3 in amino acids: CASSITTGTSGIDEQFF. The CDR3 DNA follows: TGTGCCAGTAGTATCACCACCGGGACTAGCGGGATTGATGAGCAGTTCTTC. This chain connects TRBV19 to TRBJ2-1, with 13 bases identical to TRBD2. V trimming: 3 bases; J trimming: 8 bases; junction bases outside the gene matches: 10. Per the germline V gene, CDR1 is LNHDA and CDR2 is SQIVND (reference sequence). This CDR3 region has 17 residues. The whole variable domain, remainder taken from reference TRBV19 and TRBJ2-1, is DGGITQSPKYLFRKEGQNVTLSCEQNLNHDAMYWYRQDPGQGLRLIYYSQIVNDFQKGDIAEGYSVSREKKESFPLTVTSAQKNPTAFYLCASSITTGTSGIDEQFFGPGTRLTVL.